The T cell receptor beta chain described here comes from a study of control samples from healthy donors and cancer patients. Assay used: immunoSEQ multiplex PCR; TCRdb lists only in-frame clones, some missing. This sample carries some 190,000 clones, 90% to 95% of them seen once, and the ten largest clones take 1.5% to 2%. CDR1 and CDR2 from the germline V gene are PRHDT and FYEKMQ (reference sequence). The CDR3 loop spans 12 amino acids. V dropped 3 bases and J dropped 6 bases, with 6 bases sitting between them. The chain combines TRBV13 with TRBJ2-1; D remains unclear. The clonotype comes from a man aged 25-40 years in good health. Specimen: blood. CDR3 sequence reads: CASSLYPNEQFF. CDR3 nucleotide sequence: TGTGCCAGCAGCTTGTATCCCAATGAGCAGTTCTTC.